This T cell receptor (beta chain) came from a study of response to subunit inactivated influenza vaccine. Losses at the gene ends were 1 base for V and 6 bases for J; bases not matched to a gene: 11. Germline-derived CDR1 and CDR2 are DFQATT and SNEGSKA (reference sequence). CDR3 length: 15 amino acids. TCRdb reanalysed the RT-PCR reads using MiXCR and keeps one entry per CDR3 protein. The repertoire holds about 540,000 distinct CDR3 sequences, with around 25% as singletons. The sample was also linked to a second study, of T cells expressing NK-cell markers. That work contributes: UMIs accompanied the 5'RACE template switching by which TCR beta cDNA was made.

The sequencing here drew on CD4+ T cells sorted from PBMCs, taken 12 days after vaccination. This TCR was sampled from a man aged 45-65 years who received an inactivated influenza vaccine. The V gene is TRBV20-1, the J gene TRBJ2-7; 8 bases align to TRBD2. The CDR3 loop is CSARVSLAGSSEQYF. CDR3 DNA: TGCAGTGCTAGAGTATCCCTAGCGGGCAGCAGCGAGCAGTACTTC.